The 20 T cell receptor beta chains below all came from one sample that was sequenced in a study of OX40 agonist ivuxolimab in advanced cancers. The table came from immunoSEQ multiplex PCR; TCRdb's copy has only in-frame clones and leaves some out. The sample lists 95,000 to 100,000 clones; around 92% were seen once. Here the sequenced sample was CD4+ or CD8+ T cells sorted from blood, taken in a trial of the OX40 agonist ivuxolimab. These receptor sequences come from an adult with an advanced solid tumor such as melanoma, head and neck, liver or kidney cancer.

The CDR3 loop is CASRQGLVGTQYF. CDR3 in DNA: TGTGCCAGCAGGCAGGGACTAGTGGGGACCCAGTACTTC. The chain recombines TRBV28 with TRBJ2-5, with TRBD2 matching over 8 bases. CDR3 size: 13 residues. After removal of 6 bases from V and 7 bases from J, the junction contained 7 bases not matched to a gene. The germline gives CDR1 MDHEN, CDR2 SYDVKM.

This chain connects TRBV25-1 to TRBJ2-1, with TRBD2 matching over 10 bases. CDR1 MGHDK and CDR2 SYGVNS come from the germline V gene. Trimming cost V 9 bases and J 0 bases; bases outside gene matches: 8. The CDR3 has 16 residues. The CDR3 sequence is CASSLSSGSSYNEQFF. The DNA of the CDR3 is TGTGCCAGTAGCCTTTCTAGCGGGAGCTCCTACAATGAGCAGTTCTTC.

The V call is TRBV6-1, the J call TRBJ2-7; 8 positions match TRBD2. This CDR3 is built from 13 residues. V shed 4 bases, J shed 3 bases, and the junction held 2 bases outside the gene matches. Looked up from germline, CDR1 is MNHNS and CDR2 is SASEGT. In nucleotides, the CDR3 is TGTGCCAGCAGTGGGAGCGGGAGCTACGAGCAGTACGTC. Translated, it gives CASSGSGSYEQYV.

The CDR3 DNA reads TGTGCCAGCAGCTTCAGCTCCTATAATTCACCCCTCCACTTT. This gives the protein CASSFSSYNSPLHF. The chain carries TRBV7-2 and TRBJ1-6, with D hard to call. The germline V gene encodes CDR1 SGHTA and CDR2 FQGNSA. The CDR3 has 14 residues. Trimming stripped 3 bases from V and 0 bases from J, with 3 bases between.

The gene calls are TRBV5-1 and TRBJ2-1; D is unclear. The CDR3 is 11 residues long. V was cut by 1 base and J by 10 bases, with 6 bases left in between. Germline CDR1 is SGHRS and CDR2 is YFSETQ. The CDR3 spells CASSLQKEQFF. DNA of the CDR3: TGCGCCAGCAGCTTGCAAAAGGAGCAGTTCTTC. Full variable domain (missing parts from reference TRBV5-1 and TRBJ2-1): KAGVTQTPRYLIKTRGQQVTLSCSPISGHRSVSWYQQTPGQGLQFLFEYFSETQRNKGNFPGRFSGRQFSNSRSEMNVSTLELGDSALYLCASSLQKEQFFGPGTRLTVL.

Concerning this clone: An end of the junction differs from the germline gene, which may be a read error. The chain uses TRBV5-6 and TRBJ2-6; no definite D call. There are 19 residues in the CDR3. Germline loops: CDR1 SGHDT, CDR2 YYEEEE. The CDR3 sequence: CASSWKVPDGKSGANVLTF. The CDR3 DNA reads TGTGCCAGTAGCTGGAAGGTGCCGGACGGTAAATCTGGGGCCAACGTCCTGACTTTC. Drawing the rest from reference TRBV5-6 and TRBJ2-6, the complete variable domain is DAGVTQSPTHLIKTRGQQVTLRCSPKSGHDTVSWYQQALGQGPQFIFQYYEEEERQRGNFPDRFSGHQFPNYSSELNVNALLLGDSALYLCASSWKVPDGKSGANVLTFGAGSRLTVL.

This clone was found once. The chain has TRBV28 and TRBJ1-6; D gene unclear. With 5 bases removed from V and 5 bases from J, the gap between germline ends came to 10 bases. The germline gives CDR1 MDHEN, CDR2 SYDVKM. The CDR3 is made up of 14 amino acids. The CDR3 DNA reads TGTGCCAGCAGTCCGACTCAAGATAATTCACCCCTCCACTTT. It codes for CASSPTQDNSPLHF.

The V gene is TRBV14, the J gene TRBJ1-3; D is uncertain. Trimming left V 4 bases short and J 0 bases short, with 13 bases between. This CDR3 region has 16 residues. CDR1 is SGHDN, CDR2 FVKESK, per germline. The CDR3 spells CASSPNGPVSGNTIYF. The CDR3 DNA reads as TGTGCCAGCAGCCCCAACGGTCCAGTCTCTGGAAACACCATATATTTT.

The rearrangement links TRBV30 to TRBJ1-5; D perhaps matches TRBD1 (6 bases). The germline gives CDR1 GTSNPN, CDR2 SVGIG (reference sequence). The CDR3 loop spans 17 amino acids. The V gene lost 0 bases and the J gene lost 0 bases, with 15 bases spanning the gap. Here the CDR3 DNA reads TGTGCCTGGAGTGTACGTGGGGGGGCGCGTAGCAATCAGCCCCAGCATTTT. This encodes CAWSVRGGARSNQPQHF. Based on the CDR3 plus reference TRBV30 and TRBJ1-5, the full variable domain is SQTIHQWPATLVQPVGSPLSLECTVEGTSNPNLYWYRQAAGRGLQLLFYSVGIGQISSEVPQNLSASRPQDRQFILSSKKLLLSDSGFYLCAWSVRGGARSNQPQHFGDGTRLSIL.

The chain joins TRBV4-3 to TRBJ1-6; weak D call: TRBD1 (5 bases). Germline assignment: CDR1 LGHNA and CDR2 YSLEER. The CDR3 is 13 residues long. Trimming left V 1 base short and J 9 bases short, with 7 bases between. The CDR3 nucleotides read TGCGCCAGCAGCCAAGGACAGATTTCACCCCTCCACTTT. Translation: CASSQGQISPLHF.

V is TRBV15 and J is TRBJ1-4; tentatively, D is TRBD1 (5 bases). Germline CDR1 LNHNV, CDR2 YYDKDF (reference sequence). The V end lost 4 bases, the J end lost 7 bases, and 16 bases lay between the germline ends. This CDR3 is 15 amino acids long. In nucleotides, the CDR3 is TGTGCCACCAGCACCGACCAGGGAGGCGGTGAAAAACTGTTTTTT. This encodes CATSTDQGGGEKLFF.

The chain couples TRBV30 to TRBJ1-5; possibly TRBD1 for D (5 bases). V gave up 2 bases and J gave up 0 bases, with 8 bases separating them. The CDR3 is 14 residues long. Germline V gene sequence: CDR1 GTSNPN, CDR2 SVGIG (reference sequence). The CDR3 DNA is TGTGCCTGGAGTAGGGGAGATAGCAATCAGCCCCAGCATTTT. Protein product: CAWSRGDSNQPQHF.

The genes are TRBV29-1 and TRBJ1-2; D remains unclear. CDR1 SQVTM and CDR2 ANQGSEA come from the germline V gene. The ends were cut back, 4 bases at V and 8 bases at J, with 14 bases in the middle. This CDR3 region has 12 residues. The CDR3: CSVVFQAEGYTF. Here the CDR3 DNA reads TGCAGCGTTGTTTTCCAGGCCGAGGGCTACACCTTC. Together with reference TRBV29-1 and TRBJ1-2, the CDR3 gives the full variable domain: SAVISQKPSRDICQRGTSLTIQCQVDSQVTMMFWYRQQPGQSLTLIATANQGSEATYESGFVIDKFPISRPNLTFSTLTVSNMSPEDSSIYLCSVVFQAEGYTFGSGTRLTVV.

The chain employs TRBV6-1 and TRBJ2-1; D gene ambiguous. The length of the CDR3 is 12 residues. Trimming took off 8 bases at V and 9 bases at J, with 14 bases between the two ends. Germline-derived CDR1 and CDR2 are MNHNS and SASEGT. This CDR3 reads CASQLGLTEQFF. In DNA, the CDR3 is TGTGCCAGCCAGTTGGGCCTCACTGAGCAGTTCTTC.

The V and J genes are TRBV18 and TRBJ1-1; 9 bases align to TRBD1. J was trimmed by 1 base and V by 6 bases; bases with no gene match: 15. The CDR3 contains 18 residues. Per the germline V gene, CDR1 is KGHSH and CDR2 is LQKENI. CDR3 bases: TGTGCCAGCTCCCTTTACTCACAACCGGGACAGGGGAACACTGAAGCTTTCTTT. Amino acids: CASSLYSQPGQGNTEAFF.

V and J are TRBV28 and TRBJ1-5, with a possible D match to TRBD1 (6 bases). CDR1 and CDR2 from the germline V gene are MDHEN and SYDVKM. There are 15 residues in the CDR3. The ends were cut back, 5 bases at V and 5 bases at J, with 16 bases in the middle. CDR3 in DNA: TGTGCCAGCAGTCCCCGGGCGGGGGCGGATCAGCCCCAGCATTTT. It codes for CASSPRAGADQPQHF.

The chain uses TRBV10-2 and TRBJ2-1; a weak D match, TRBD2 (6 bases). The V gene lost 0 bases and the J gene lost 10 bases, with 13 bases spanning the gap. There are 14 residues in the CDR3. Germline V gene lookup returns CDR1 WSHSY and CDR2 SAAADI. This chain's CDR3 is CASSESSRAGEQFF. In DNA form, the CDR3 reads TGCGCCAGCAGTGAGTCATCCAGGGCGGGGGAGCAGTTCTTC.

The chain joins TRBV15 to TRBJ2-7, with a tentative D call TRBD1 (6 bases). Per the germline V gene, CDR1 is LNHNV and CDR2 is YYDKDF (reference sequence). CDR3 size: 13 residues. The V end lost 0 bases, the J end lost 7 bases, and 10 bases lay between the germline ends. CDR3 residues: CATSRDGQSEQYV. CDR3 bases: TGTGCCACCAGCAGAGATGGACAGTCTGAGCAGTACGTC.

This clone is judged medium-sized. The chain uses TRBV10-3 and TRBJ1-2, with unresolved D. The CDR3 covers 12 residues. In germline, CDR1 is ENHRY, CDR2 SYGVKD. With 1 base removed from V and 6 bases from J, the gap between germline ends came to 6 bases. The CDR3 DNA follows: TGTGCCATCAGTGAGTTCGGGAATGGCTACACCTTC. This gives the protein CAISEFGNGYTF.

Concerning this clone itself: Distinct nucleotide sequences in the sample also encode this CDR3. The V call is TRBV30, the J call TRBJ1-4; D is unresolved. The ends were cut back, 0 bases at V and 8 bases at J, with 7 bases in the middle. CDR3 size: 12 residues. CDR1 is GTSNPN and CDR2 is SVGIG in the germline V gene (reference sequence). In DNA form, the CDR3 reads TGTGCCTGGAGTGTTCGAGGGGAAAAACTGTTTTTT. It yields the protein CAWSVRGEKLFF. The full variable domain, with the rest looked up from reference TRBV30 and TRBJ1-4, is SQTIHQWPATLVQPVGSPLSLECTVEGTSNPNLYWYRQAAGRGLQLLFYSVGIGQISSEVPQNLSASRPQDRQFILSSKKLLLSDSGFYLCAWSVRGEKLFFGSGTQLSVL.